Presented here are 24 T cell receptor beta chains from one specimen sequenced in a study of beta chain features in type 1 diabetes. The entirety of the isolated RNA underwent reverse transcription, so expressed TCRB transcripts were sequenced. Sequencing was performed with immunoSEQ multiplex PCR; in TCRdb, only in-frame clones are kept and a portion is missing. Altogether 500,000 to 650,000 clones are present, around 12% being singletons, with the ten largest covering 0.095% to 0.15%. General study points: Shortening of TCRB CDR3s, moderate but significant, appeared in all four CD4+ subsets of Type 1 diabetes patients.

The antigens of these receptors remain unknown. The sequenced material came from naive CD4+ T cells from blood. These receptor sequences come from a man in his thirties or forties with type 1 diabetes.

This clone was seen only a few times. The rearrangement joins TRBV14 to TRBJ2-7, with TRBD2 matching over 9 bases. The CDR3 spans 15 residues. In germline, CDR1 is SGHDN, CDR2 FVKESK. The junction had 8 bases not matched to a gene; V was cut back by 5 bases and J by 3 bases. CDR3 sequence reads: CASSVSGGSVYEQYF. The CDR3 DNA is TGTGCCAGCAGCGTTAGCGGGGGATCCGTCTACGAGCAGTACTTC.

Worth noting for this clone: This CDR3 is also generated by other DNA sequences in the sample. The chain couples TRBV2 to TRBJ2-5; D unclear. CDR1 and CDR2 from the germline V gene are SNHLY and FYNNEI. The CDR3 extends over 11 amino acids. V was cut by 7 bases and J by 5 bases, with 8 bases left in between. The DNA of the CDR3 is TGTGCCAGCACGGGTGGCGAGACCCAGTACTTC. Protein: CASTGGETQYF.

The J gene is TRBJ2-3, the V gene TRBV7-9, with 10 bases fitting TRBD2. This CDR3 is built from 16 residues. Germline-derived CDR1 and CDR2 are SEHNR and FQNEAQ (reference sequence). Trimming cost V 4 bases and J 4 bases; bases outside gene matches: 8. The CDR3 region has the DNA TGTGCCAGCAGCTACACCCTAGCGGGGGTCGCAGATACGCAGTATTTT. Protein: CASSYTLAGVADTQYF.

A few counts support this clone. The chain combines TRBV6-5 with TRBJ1-1; the D gene is possibly TRBD1 (5 bases). CDR3 length: 16 residues. Germline CDR1 reads MNHEY; CDR2 reads SVGAGI. The ends were cut back, 2 bases at V and 7 bases at J, with 20 bases in the middle. The CDR3 sequence: CASSYGRHPPGDEAFF. CDR3 DNA sequence: TGTGCCAGCAGTTACGGAAGGCACCCTCCGGGGGATGAAGCTTTCTTT.

Concerning this clone: The same CDR3 also results from other DNA sequences found in this sample. This chain's CDR3 is CASSLTGTGANVLTF. In DNA form, the CDR3 reads TGTGCCAGCAGCTTAACCGGAACTGGGGCCAACGTCCTGACTTTC. V is TRBV7-3 and J is TRBJ2-6; D ambiguous. V lost 0 bases, J lost 2 bases, and 5 bases lay in between. Germline CDR1 SGHTA, CDR2 FQGTGA. This CDR3 region has 15 residues.

This clone came up a few times. The V gene is TRBV14, the J gene TRBJ2-3; D uncertain. The CDR3 covers 15 residues. Germline lookup yields CDR1 SGHDN and CDR2 FVKESK. Trimming pared 4 bases from V and 2 bases from J, leaving 13 bases between. This CDR3 is CASSRLSSITDTQYF. DNA of the CDR3: TGTGCCAGCAGCCGGCTGAGCTCCATCACAGATACGCAGTATTTT.

This chain connects TRBV29-1 to TRBJ1-4, with a tentative D call TRBD1 (6 bases). The CDR3 contains 15 residues. Germline V gives CDR1 SQVTM, CDR2 ANQGSEA. V was pared by 0 bases and J by 8 bases, with 16 bases between. The CDR3 is CSVEEYPGVGEKLFF. CDR3 bases: TGCAGCGTTGAAGAATATCCAGGGGTGGGGGAAAAACTGTTTTTT.

This clone was counted between two and nine times. The chain employs TRBV7-9 and TRBJ2-5; 7 nucleotides align to TRBD2. The CDR3 runs to 12 residues. After removal of 1 base from V and 9 bases from J, the junction contained 2 bases not matched to a gene. CDR1 is SEHNR and CDR2 is FQNEAQ in the germline V gene (reference sequence). For the CDR3, the DNA is TGTGCCAGCAGCTTAGAGGGAGGGGCCCAGTACTTC. It translates to CASSLEGGAQYF.

In its sample, this clone was seen a few times. The chain combines TRBV21-1 with TRBJ2-5. TRBV21-1 is a listed pseudogene. This CDR3 is built from 14 residues. CDR3 DNA sequence: TGTGCCAGCAGCACAATGGGGAACCAAGAGACCCAGTACTTC. Translating it yields CASSTMGNQETQYF.

This clone has a handful of counts. Other DNA sequences from this sample encode an identical CDR3 as well. This chain links TRBV20-1 with TRBJ2-5; weak D call: TRBD1 (5 bases). V was clipped by 8 bases and J by 3 bases, with 7 bases between them. Germline V gene sequence: CDR1 DFQATT, CDR2 SNEGSKA (reference sequence). CDR3 size: 10 residues. The DNA of the CDR3 is TGCAGTATAGGGGAAGAGACCCAGTACTTC. Translation gives CSIGEETQYF.

The chain uses TRBV19 and TRBJ2-1; 8 bases align to TRBD2. V dropped 1 base and J dropped 10; count of bases not matched to a gene: 6. The CDR3 length is 14 residues. Germline lookup yields CDR1 LNHDA and CDR2 SQIVND (reference sequence). This CDR3 is CASSIVGGAWEQFF. The CDR3 DNA reads as TGTGCCAGTAGTATAGTCGGGGGGGCCTGGGAGCAGTTCTTC.

This clone was seen a handful of times. Other nucleotide sequences from this sample produce the same CDR3. The V gene is TRBV7-9, the J gene TRBJ1-2; D gene unclear. Trimming took off 0 bases at V and 0 bases at J, with 2 bases between the two ends. The CDR3 length is 13 residues. Germline CDR1 SEHNR, CDR2 FQNEAQ (reference sequence). CDR3: CASSLASNYGYTF. Here the CDR3 DNA reads TGTGCCAGCAGCTTAGCCTCTAACTATGGCTACACCTTC. The full variable domain, in which reference TRBV7-9 and TRBJ1-2 provide the parts outside the CDR3, is DTGVSQNPRHKITKRGQNVTFRCDPISEHNRLYWYRQTLGQGPEFLTYFQNEAQLEKSRLLSDRFSAERPKGSFSTLEIQRTEQGDSAMYLCASSLASNYGYTFGSGTRLTVV.

This clone occurred a few times. The chain is built from TRBV25-1 and TRBJ2-7; D is possibly TRBD1 (6 bases). CDR1 and CDR2 (germline): MGHDK, SYGVNS. This CDR3 has 13 amino acids. The V gene lost 6 bases and the J gene lost 2 bases, with 11 bases spanning the gap. Written as DNA, the CDR3 is TGTGCCAGCAGACACGGACAGACCTACGAGCAGTACTTC. Protein sequence: CASRHGQTYEQYF.

The chain uses TRBV9 and TRBJ2-6; 10 nucleotides agree with TRBD1. Germline CDR1 is SGDLS and CDR2 is YYNGEE. The CDR3 extends over 17 amino acids. Trimming took 5 bases from V and 1 from J; bases not matched to a gene: 6. The CDR3 DNA reads as TGTGCCAGCAGTTCCGGGACAGGGGATTCTGGGGCCAACGTCCTGACTTTC. It translates to CASSSGTGDSGANVLTF.

This clone turned up a few times. This chain links TRBV27 with TRBJ2-1; possible D gene TRBD1, 7 bases. There are 14 residues in the CDR3. Looked up from germline, CDR1 is MNHEY and CDR2 is SMNVEV (reference sequence). V was cut by 2 bases and J by 7 bases, with 12 bases left in between. The CDR3 is CASSLRQGGNEQFF. The DNA for the CDR3 is TGTGCCAGCAGTTTAAGGCAGGGGGGTAATGAGCAGTTCTTC.

The rearrangement joins TRBV2 to TRBJ2-7; tentatively, D is TRBD1 (6 bases). The V end lost 6 bases, the J end lost 3 bases, and 12 bases lay between the germline ends. Germline V gene data show CDR1 as SNHLY and CDR2 as FYNNEI. CDR3 size: 13 residues. DNA of the CDR3: TGTGCCAGCAGCAGACAGGATTTCTACGAGCAGTACTTC. Translation gives CASSRQDFYEQYF.

This clone was detected only a few times. This rearrangement joins TRBV5-1 to TRBJ1-2; a possible D gene is TRBD1 (6 bases). CDR3 size: 13 residues. V was pared by 0 bases and J by 7 bases, with 10 bases between. Per germline, CDR1 SGHRS and CDR2 YFSETQ. The CDR3 loop reads CASSLAQGSGYTF. CDR3 nucleotide sequence: TGCGCCAGCAGCTTGGCACAGGGATCTGGCTACACCTTC.

This clone was found a few times. This sequence joins TRBV5-1 and TRBJ2-5, with no clear D. From germline, CDR1 is SGHRS and CDR2 YFSETQ. Trimming removed 1 base at V and 3 bases at J, with 10 bases between. The CDR3 has 14 amino acids. CDR3 sequence: CASSLFQAKETQYF. CDR3 DNA sequence: TGCGCCAGCAGCTTGTTTCAGGCTAAAGAGACCCAGTACTTC.

This clone has only a few counts. The chain has TRBV6-5 and TRBJ2-6; D possibly corresponds to TRBD1 (6 bases). Trimming removed 11 bases at V and 2 bases at J, with 13 bases between. The CDR3 has 14 residues. The germline V gene has CDR1 MNHEY and CDR2 SVGAGI. This chain's CDR3 is CAVQGSAGANVLTF. The CDR3, as DNA: TGTGCCGTACAGGGATCGGCTGGGGCCAACGTCCTGACTTTC.

This clone was detected a few times. This chain links TRBV6-5 with TRBJ1-2; the D is unclear. Trimming removed 0 bases from V and 2 bases from J, with 13 bases in between. The CDR3 length is 16 residues. CDR1 and CDR2 from the germline V gene are MNHEY and SVGAGI. The CDR3: CASSYSVGTENYGYTF. The CDR3, as DNA: TGTGCCAGCAGTTACTCTGTGGGCACGGAAAACTATGGCTACACCTTC.

As concerns this clone: The sample holds other DNA sequences that translate to the same CDR3. The chain carries TRBV5-1 and TRBJ2-3, with D unresolved. CDR3 length: 14 residues. V lost 0 bases and J lost 0, with 5 bases in between. The germline V gene encodes CDR1 SGHRS and CDR2 YFSETQ. The CDR3 DNA reads as TGCGCCAGCAGCTTGGCCGTTAGCACAGATACGCAGTATTTT. Translating gives CASSLAVSTDTQYF.

This clone was found a few times. The CDR3 loop is CASSYSLWVPPLHF. CDR3 DNA sequence: TGTGCCAGCAGTTACTCGTTATGGGTTCCACCCCTCCACTTT. The chain uses TRBV6-5 and TRBJ1-6, with D unresolved. CDR1 and CDR2 from the germline V gene are MNHEY and SVGAGI. The germline V and J ends were trimmed by 0 bases and 11 bases, with 11 bases remaining between them. The CDR3 contains 14 residues.

The table lists this clone with a few counts. V usage is TRBV7-9 and J usage is TRBJ2-6; no clear D gene. The CDR3 length is 15 residues. CDR1 and CDR2 (germline): SEHNR, FQNEAQ (reference sequence). V dropped 6 bases and J dropped 0 bases, with 9 bases sitting between them. The CDR3 nucleotides read TGTGCCAGCAGTTCCTCGGACTCTGGGGCCAACGTCCTGACTTTC. This sequence encodes CASSSSDSGANVLTF.

This clone was observed a few times. V is TRBV2 and J is TRBJ1-6; weak D call: TRBD1 (6 bases). The CDR3 consists of 15 residues. The germline CDR1 and CDR2 sequences are SNHLY and FYNNEI. Deletions cut 5 bases from V and 7 bases from J, with 15 bases between. The CDR3 here is CASSPQGLGNSPLHF. The CDR3 DNA is TGTGCCAGCAGTCCGCAGGGGTTGGGAAATTCACCCCTCCACTTT.